The 18 T cell receptor beta chains in this list originate from one sample, sequenced in a study of T cell changes during pregnancy in multiple sclerosis. Some clones are missing from TCRdb's copy, which holds only in-frame ones; the method was immunoSEQ multiplex PCR. The sample includes 15,000 to 20,000 clones, 80% to 90% of them seen just once. The sample here was CD8+ T cells from peripheral blood mononuclear cells, taken in the second trimester of pregnancy. Receptors originate from a female donor in good health, enrolled as a control in a pregnancy study.

This rearrangement joins TRBV30 to TRBJ1-1, with D maybe TRBD1 (5 bases). Trimming removed 4 bases at V and 3 bases at J, with 12 bases between. The CDR3 length is 13 residues. Germline values: CDR1 GTSNPN, CDR2 SVGIG (reference sequence). The CDR3, as DNA: TGTGCCTGGAAGGGAGGGGATTACACTGAAGCTTTCTTT. It is translated as CAWKGGDYTEAFF.

This chain uses TRBV23-1 with TRBJ1-5, with D possibly being TRBD1 (6 bases). TRBV23-1 is an ORF, with its function uncertain. The CDR3 length is 16 residues. Trimming cost V 0 bases and J 4 bases, with 13 bases left between them. The DNA of the CDR3 is TGCGCCAGCAGTCAATCGGGGTCCAGGGGTAATCAGCCCCAGCATTTT. Its translation is CASSQSGSRGNQPQHF.

This rearrangement joins TRBV14 to TRBJ1-4; 8 nucleotides align to TRBD1. The length of the CDR3 is 14 residues. V lost 5 bases, J lost 4 bases, and 3 bases stayed unmatched. Germline CDR1 is SGHDN and CDR2 is FVKESK. The CDR3 reads CASSSTGVNEKLFF. CDR3 nucleotides: TGTGCCAGCAGCTCGACAGGGGTTAATGAAAAACTGTTTTTT.

The chain couples TRBV19 to TRBJ2-5; D is possibly TRBD1 (6 bases). V was cut by 0 bases and J by 1 base, with 15 bases left in between. This CDR3 contains 17 residues. Germline CDR1 and CDR2: LNHDA and SQIVND (reference sequence). CDR3 nucleotides: TGTGCCAGTAGTATAGATCGTGTCAGGGGCCTCCAAGAGACCCAGTACTTC. Translating gives CASSIDRVRGLQETQYF.

CDR3 in DNA: TGTGCCAGCAGCGATACATCGTACCAAGAGACCCAGTACTTC. Protein product: CASSDTSYQETQYF. V and J are TRBV7-8 and TRBJ2-5; unclear D gene. The length of the CDR3 is 14 residues. Trimming cost V 5 bases and J 0 bases, with 10 bases left between them. CDR1 and CDR2 from the germline V gene are SGHVS and FQNEAQ.

V usage is TRBV6-6 and J usage is TRBJ1-2; 8 positions match TRBD1. Germline-derived CDR1 and CDR2 are MNHNY and SVGAGI (reference sequence). The CDR3 covers 12 residues. Germline trimming cut 5 bases from V and 6 bases from J; bases unmatched to any gene: 2. Here the CDR3 DNA reads TGTGCCAGCAGTCTGGGACAGGATGGCTACACCTTC. This sequence encodes CASSLGQDGYTF.

This clone occurred once. The chain couples TRBV27 to TRBJ2-7, with 7 positions matching TRBD1. The length of the CDR3 is 12 residues. With V trimmed by 4 bases and J by 6 bases, 3 bases remained unmatched. Looked up from germline, CDR1 is MNHEY and CDR2 is SMNVEV (reference sequence). The CDR3 is CASSSTGFEQYF. The CDR3 bases are TGTGCCAGCAGTTCGACAGGGTTCGAGCAGTACTTC.

This chain uses TRBV13 with TRBJ2-3; D call uncertain. Germline CDR1 PRHDT, CDR2 FYEKMQ (reference sequence). V was clipped by 2 bases and J by 4 bases, with 7 bases between them. CDR3 size: 13 residues. CDR3 DNA: TGTGCCAGCAGCTTAAAGCTCTCAGATACGCAGTATTTT. This encodes CASSLKLSDTQYF.

This chain uses TRBV6-6 with TRBJ2-6; D possibly corresponds to TRBD1 (6 bases). V was trimmed by 7 bases and J by 2 bases, leaving 12 bases between them. CDR3 length: 15 amino acids. Germline CDR1 reads MNHNY; CDR2 reads SVGAGI (reference sequence). CDR3 DNA sequence: TGTGCCAGCATCACACAGGGCCCTGGGGCCAACGTCCTGACTTTC. This gives the protein CASITQGPGANVLTF.

The genes are TRBV27 and TRBJ1-5, with 12 bases matching TRBD1. The CDR3 consists of 16 residues. V lost 5 bases, J lost 4 bases, and 6 bases stayed unmatched. The germline V gene encodes CDR1 MNHEY and CDR2 SMNVEV (reference sequence). The CDR3 spells CASSEEGQGANQPQHF. The DNA for the CDR3 is TGTGCCAGCAGTGAAGAGGGACAGGGGGCAAATCAGCCCCAGCATTTT.

The chain joins TRBV27 to TRBJ2-4, with 10 bases lining up with TRBD1. Trimming took 5 bases from V and 1 from J; bases not matched to a gene: 8. Germline V gene data show CDR1 as MNHEY and CDR2 as SMNVEV (reference sequence). The CDR3 totals 17 residues. The CDR3 region is CASSLLGTGEAKNIQYF. CDR3 bases: TGTGCCAGCAGTCTCCTCGGGACAGGGGAGGCCAAAAACATTCAGTACTTC.

This clone is a singleton in its sample. V usage is TRBV7-9 and J usage is TRBJ1-5, with TRBD1 as a possible D gene (6 bases). Trimming took off 5 bases at V and 4 bases at J, with 9 bases between the two ends. The V gene's germline CDR1 is SEHNR and CDR2 FQNEAQ (reference sequence). The CDR3 sequence is 13 residues long. The CDR3 nucleotides read TGTGCCAGCAGCCGTACAGGGAATCAGCCCCAGCATTTT. Translating gives CASSRTGNQPQHF. Based on the CDR3 plus reference TRBV7-9 and TRBJ1-5, the full variable domain is DTGVSQNPRHKITKRGQNVTFRCDPISEHNRLYWYRQTLGQGPEFLTYFQNEAQLEKSRLLSDRFSAERPKGSFSTLEIQRTEQGDSAMYLCASSRTGNQPQHFGDGTRLSIL.

The V call is TRBV2, the J call TRBJ2-6; no clear D gene. The germline V gene encodes CDR1 SNHLY and CDR2 FYNNEI. The CDR3 totals 15 residues. The V end was cut by 4 bases, the J end by 3 bases, with 10 bases between. The CDR3 DNA reads TGTGCCAGCAGTGGGGCCGAGAATGGGGCCAACGTCCTGACTTTC. Amino acids: CASSGAENGANVLTF.

The gene calls are TRBV5-1 and TRBJ2-1; TRBD1 matches at 11 bases. The germline V gene has CDR1 SGHRS and CDR2 YFSETQ. The CDR3 is 17 residues long. The V and J ends lost 4 bases and 6 bases, in that order; junction bases with no gene match: 12. The CDR3 nucleotides are TGCGCCAGCAGCCCCATCTCCCCCGGGACAGGGGGCAATGAGCAGTTCTTC. As protein: CASSPISPGTGGNEQFF.

The gene calls are TRBV9 and TRBJ1-2, with D possibly being TRBD1 (5 bases). This CDR3 contains 15 residues. The germline CDR1 and CDR2 sequences are SGDLS and YYNGEE. V lost 0 bases and J lost 1, with 10 bases in between. DNA for the CDR3: TGTGCCAGCAGCGTAGCCCAAGGGGTTAACTATGGCTACACCTTC. This sequence encodes CASSVAQGVNYGYTF.

This clone is medium-sized. The V gene is TRBV25-1, the J gene TRBJ1-1; D gene unclear. The V gene's germline CDR1 is MGHDK and CDR2 SYGVNS. The CDR3 sequence is 14 residues long. V dropped 1 base and J dropped 4 bases, with 10 bases sitting between them. This chain's CDR3 is CASSEWGGSTEAFF. CDR3 sequence (DNA): TGTGCCAGCAGTGAATGGGGAGGATCCACTGAAGCTTTCTTT.

The rearrangement uses TRBV4-2 and TRBJ2-5; D is perhaps TRBD2 (7 bases). The germline CDR1 and CDR2 sequences are LGHNA and YNFKEQ. This CDR3 has 15 amino acids. V dropped 6 bases and J dropped 5 bases, with 19 bases sitting between them. In DNA form, the CDR3 reads TGTGCCAGCAGTCGTGATCGGGGGGCCACGGAGACCCAGTACTTC. This translates into CASSRDRGATETQYF.

The V and J genes are TRBV7-9 and TRBJ1-2, with TRBD1 matching 7 bases. Per the germline V gene, CDR1 is SEHNR and CDR2 is FQNEAQ (reference sequence). This CDR3 has 14 residues. J was trimmed by 6 bases and V by 7 bases; bases with no gene match: 11. DNA of the CDR3: TGTGCCAGCACAGTTGGGACAGCCATTCATGGCTACACCTTC. Amino acid sequence: CASTVGTAIHGYTF.